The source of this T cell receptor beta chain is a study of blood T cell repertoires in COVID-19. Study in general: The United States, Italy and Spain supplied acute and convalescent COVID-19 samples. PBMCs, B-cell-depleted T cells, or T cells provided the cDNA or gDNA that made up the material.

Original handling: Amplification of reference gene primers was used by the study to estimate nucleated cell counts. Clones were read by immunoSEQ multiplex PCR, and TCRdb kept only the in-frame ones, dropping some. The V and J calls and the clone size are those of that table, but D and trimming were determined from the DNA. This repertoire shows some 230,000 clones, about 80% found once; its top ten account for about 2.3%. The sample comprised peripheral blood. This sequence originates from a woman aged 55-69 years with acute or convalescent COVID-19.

CDR3 in DNA: TGCGCCAGCAGCCCACCCTTCGGTCGACAGGGATTAAAGCAGTACTTC. This encodes CASSPPFGRQGLKQYF. V is TRBV4-3 and J is TRBJ2-7; 7 bases line up with TRBD1. Germline V lookup: CDR1 LGHNA, CDR2 YSLEER. The CDR3 has 16 amino acids. V shed 4 bases and J 8 bases; nucleotides not matched to a gene: 17.